The 14 T cell receptor beta chains reported below all come from one sample, sequenced in a study of T cells after yellow fever vaccination. TCRdb analysed the 5' RACE reads with MiXCR anew, one entry per CDR3 protein. Of roughly 340,000 distinct CDR3 sequences detected, roughly 8.7% appear once; the ten largest clones hold 18%. The input for sequencing was PBMCs, taken on the day of the first yellow fever vaccination. The receptors come from a man in his late teens or twenties who received the YFV17D yellow fever vaccine.

This clonotype has just a few counts. The CDR3 coding sequence is TGTGCCAGCAGTTACCGTTCCGGGGCCGGGGAGCTGTTTTTT. As protein: CASSYRSGAGELFF. The chain couples TRBV6-5 to TRBJ2-2; tentatively, D is TRBD2 (5 bases). V lost 2 bases to trimming and J lost 6 bases, with 10 bases between them. CDR3 length equals 14 residues. CDR1 is MNHEY and CDR2 is SVGAGI in the germline V gene.

The rearrangement joins TRBV12-3 or TRBV12-4 to TRBJ2-2; D is unclear. The CDR3 length is 12 residues. Trimming stripped 3 bases from V and 7 bases from J, with 6 bases between. The CDR3 loop is CASSFRVGELFF. The CDR3 DNA sequence: TGTGCCAGCAGTTTTCGGGTCGGGGAGCTGTTTTTT.

The DNA of the CDR3 is TGTGCCAGCAACAACAGGGAGGACACTGAAGCTTTCTTT. As protein: CASNNREDTEAFF. The chain couples TRBV12-3 or TRBV12-4 to TRBJ1-1; TRBD1 might be the D (6 bases). The length of the CDR3 is 13 residues. V lost 7 bases to trimming and J lost 3 bases, with 12 bases between them.

Many counts were recorded for this clonotype. J is TRBJ1-3 and V is TRBV10-3, with no clear D. Germline CDR1 and CDR2: ENHRY and SYGVKD. The CDR3 covers 16 residues. The ends were cut back, 0 bases at V and 9 bases at J, with 18 bases in the middle. CDR3 amino acids: CAISESGPATSPTIYF. The CDR3 region has the DNA TGTGCCATCAGTGAGTCCGGCCCAGCGACCAGCCCCACCATATATTTT.

This clonotype was seen only a few times. V usage is TRBV3-1 and J usage is TRBJ1-2; D may be TRBD1 (5 bases). The germline V gene encodes CDR1 LGHDT and CDR2 YNNKEL (reference sequence). Trimming pared 0 bases from V and 6 bases from J, leaving 14 bases between. The CDR3 runs to 15 residues. DNA of the CDR3: TGTGCCAGCAGCCAAGATGGAAAGGGGAGGAATGGCTACACCTTC. It translates to CASSQDGKGRNGYTF.

This clonotype was detected only a few times. For the CDR3, the DNA is TGTGCCAGCAGGGCAGCTCCCTACGAGCAGTACGTC. Amino acid sequence: CASRAAPYEQYV. V gene TRBV2 combines with J gene TRBJ2-7, with unresolved D. The CDR3 has 12 amino acids. V was pared by 6 bases and J by 2 bases, with 8 bases between. The germline CDR1 and CDR2 sequences are SNHLY and FYNNEI.

This clonotype was observed a handful of times. CDR3 coding DNA: TGTGCCAGCAGCATGGGGGGAGTTGGGACTGAAGCTTTCTTT. Its protein product is CASSMGGVGTEAFF. The chain is built from TRBV9 and TRBJ1-1; tentatively, D is TRBD1 (5 bases). The length of the CDR3 is 14 residues. Germline values: CDR1 SGDLS, CDR2 YYNGEE. The V end was cut by 4 bases, the J end by 5 bases, with 15 bases between.

The J gene is TRBJ2-1, the V gene TRBV7-7; no firm D call. Germline assignment: CDR1 SSHAT and CDR2 FNYEAQ (reference sequence). Trimming cost V 5 bases and J 7 bases, with 12 bases left between them. The CDR3 runs 13 residues. CDR3 residues: CASSQNSENEQFF. For the CDR3, the DNA is TGTGCCAGCAGCCAAAACTCGGAAAATGAGCAGTTCTTC.

V gene TRBV7-2 combines with J gene TRBJ2-1, with 7 bases identical to TRBD2. CDR1 and CDR2 (germline): SGHTA, FQGNSA. The J segment lost 12 bases and the V segment lost 6 bases, leaving 11 bases of the junction unmatched. This CDR3 has 13 residues. The CDR3 here is CASRGASGLGQFF. CDR3 DNA: TGTGCCAGCAGGGGTGCTAGCGGCCTAGGGCAGTTCTTC.

This clonotype was detected only a few times. The J gene is TRBJ1-6, the V gene TRBV10-3, with TRBD1 matching 8 bases. The germline CDR1 and CDR2 sequences are ENHRY and SYGVKD. This CDR3 has 15 amino acids. The J segment lost 7 bases and the V segment lost 6 bases, leaving 8 bases of the junction unmatched. This chain's CDR3 is CAIRADRERNSPLHF. CDR3 nucleotides: TGTGCCATCAGGGCGGACAGGGAGCGAAATTCACCCCTCCACTTT.

The gene calls are TRBV15 and TRBJ1-6; 10 nucleotides align to TRBD1. V shed 1 base and J 8 bases; nucleotides not matched to a gene: 2. Germline lookup yields CDR1 LNHNV and CDR2 YYDKDF (reference sequence). The CDR3 consists of 15 residues. The CDR3 nucleotides are TGTGCCACCAGCAGAGCAGGGACAGGGGATTCACCCCTCCACTTT. Translated, it gives CATSRAGTGDSPLHF.

J is TRBJ2-3 and V is TRBV29-1, with a weak D call TRBD1 (7 bases). V gave up 1 base and J gave up 3 bases, with 17 bases separating them. Germline CDR1 is SQVTM and CDR2 is ANQGSEA. CDR3 length: 16 residues. CDR3 loop: CSVEASSRGRTDTQYF. In DNA form, the CDR3 reads TGCAGCGTTGAAGCTTCCTCCAGGGGGAGGACAGATACGCAGTATTTT.

There are many counts of this clonotype. The chain links TRBV29-1 to TRBJ1-1; D gene unclear. The CDR3 runs 12 residues. The germline V and J ends were trimmed by 4 bases and 0 bases, with 6 bases remaining between them. CDR1 SQVTM and CDR2 ANQGSEA come from the germline V gene. CDR3 in amino acids: CSVARMNTEAFF. CDR3 nucleotide sequence: TGCAGCGTTGCCAGGATGAACACTGAAGCTTTCTTT.

The chain recombines TRBV5-4 with TRBJ2-7; 12 bases fit TRBD1. This CDR3 is 15 amino acids long. The J segment lost 2 bases and the V segment lost 4 bases, leaving 4 bases of the junction unmatched. Per germline, CDR1 SGHNT and CDR2 YYREEE (reference sequence). This CDR3 reads CASSTWDRGPYEQYF. In DNA, the CDR3 is TGTGCCAGCAGCACCTGGGACAGGGGGCCCTACGAGCAGTACTTC.